Below, 17 T cell receptor beta chains from the same sample are listed, as sequenced in a study of molecular identifiers for immune sequencing clone quantification. From the PCR reads, TCRdb called clonotypes with MiXCR, one entry per CDR3 protein. The sample carries under 650,000 distinct CDR3 sequences, just under 20% recorded once. The sequenced sample was naive CD8+ T cells from blood, with Jurkat cell RNA spiked in. Subset given: FACS-sorted CD8+CD4-CCR7+CD45RA+ naive T cells. These receptors were collected from a human donor in good health. Some libraries in this study had Jurkat cell RNA spiked in.

This clonotype was recorded a few times. The V and J genes are TRBV7-9 and TRBJ2-7; the D gene is possibly TRBD2 (6 bases). CDR3 length: 15 residues. Trimming removed 4 bases from V and 2 bases from J, with 15 bases in between. Germline CDR1 and CDR2: SEHNR and FQNEAQ (reference sequence). The CDR3 region has the DNA TGTGCCAGCAGCTATACCCGGGAGTGGCCCTACGAGCAGTACTTC. Its translation: CASSYTREWPYEQYF. The full variable domain, its missing parts supplied by reference TRBV7-9 and TRBJ2-7, is DTGVSQNPRHKITKRGQNVTFRCDPISEHNRLYWYRQTLGQGPEFLTYFQNEAQLEKSRLLSDRFSAERPKGSFSTLEIQRTEQGDSAMYLCASSYTREWPYEQYFGPGTRLTVT.

This clonotype was picked up many times. J is TRBJ1-5 and V is TRBV9; D is ambiguous. V gave up 0 bases and J gave up 5 bases, with 6 bases separating them. The V gene's germline CDR1 is SGDLS and CDR2 YYNGEE. The CDR3 is 13 residues long. CDR3 DNA: TGTGCCAGCAGCGTAGGATTTGATCAGCCCCAGCATTTT. This sequence encodes CASSVGFDQPQHF.

This chain connects TRBV5-5 to TRBJ2-5; unclear D gene. The CDR3 consists of 14 residues. With 4 bases removed from V and 2 bases from J, the gap between germline ends came to 12 bases. CDR1 and CDR2 (germline): SGHKS, YYEKEE (reference sequence). The CDR3 sequence: CASSPGYLQETQYF. Written as DNA, the CDR3 is TGTGCCAGCAGCCCGGGTTATCTGCAAGAGACCCAGTACTTC.

As to this clonotype: A much larger clone lies a single base off, so this may be a read error. This chain uses TRBV5-6 with TRBJ1-2; D gene ambiguous. Germline-derived CDR1 and CDR2 are SGHDT and YYEEEE. The CDR3 is made up of 13 amino acids. V was trimmed by 6 bases and J by 2 bases, leaving 11 bases between them. This chain's CDR3 is CASTSGVNYGYTF. The CDR3 bases are TGTGCCAGCACCAGCGGTGTCAACTATGGCTACACCTTC.

Regarding this clonotype: A clone one base away is much larger, so this may be a read error. The gene calls are TRBV5-1 and TRBJ2-7, with 8 bases matching TRBD2. The germline gives CDR1 SGHRS, CDR2 YFSETQ. This CDR3 contains 15 residues. CDR3 nucleotides: TGCGCCAACAGCTTGGTGAGCGGGAGCTCCTACGAGCAGTACTTC. This codes for CANSLVSGSSYEQYF.

Ten or more counts support this clonotype. The rearrangement joins TRBV27 to TRBJ2-6; 9 positions agree with TRBD1. The germline gives CDR1 MNHEY, CDR2 SMNVEV (reference sequence). There are 19 residues in the CDR3. Unmatched junction bases numbered 14, after V lost 5 bases and J lost 3 bases. CDR3 protein: CASSLGPGQGAGGANVLTF. In nucleotides, the CDR3 is TGTGCCAGCAGTCTTGGCCCGGGACAGGGTGCTGGTGGGGCCAACGTCCTGACTTTC.

This clonotype was seen many times. The rearrangement uses TRBV7-9 and TRBJ2-7, with 9 positions matching TRBD1. Germline loops: CDR1 SEHNR, CDR2 FQNEAQ (reference sequence). V was pared by 3 bases and J by 4 bases, with 7 bases of the junction left unmatched. The CDR3 is made up of 15 amino acids. This CDR3 reads CASSFRDRASYEQYF. The CDR3 DNA reads as TGTGCCAGCAGCTTCCGGGACAGGGCCTCGTACGAGCAGTACTTC.

The J gene is TRBJ2-3, the V gene TRBV9, with a possible D match to TRBD2 (6 bases). Trimming shortened V by 2 bases and J by 2 bases, and 15 bases separated the two germline ends. Germline loops: CDR1 SGDLS, CDR2 YYNGEE. The CDR3 totals 16 residues. The CDR3 is CASSVSESGVTDTQYF. Here the CDR3 DNA reads TGTGCCAGCAGCGTCAGCGAATCGGGGGTCACAGATACGCAGTATTTT.

There are many counts of this clonotype. The rearrangement joins TRBV4-3 to TRBJ1-5; D remains unclear. V was shortened by 1 base and J by 5 bases, with 6 bases between the two germline ends. Germline V gene lookup returns CDR1 LGHNA and CDR2 YSLEER. The CDR3 runs to 13 residues. The chain's CDR3 is CASSQVRDQPQHF. In DNA form, the CDR3 reads TGCGCCAGCAGCCAAGTCCGAGATCAGCCCCAGCATTTT.

This clonotype was counted ten times or more. The gene calls are TRBV13 and TRBJ2-7; 9 nucleotides line up with TRBD1. The CDR3 runs to 15 residues. V trimming: 8 bases; J trimming: 7 bases; junction bases outside the gene matches: 15. Germline values: CDR1 PRHDT, CDR2 FYEKMQ (reference sequence). The chain's CDR3 is CASGLSDRGPGEQYF. The DNA of the CDR3 is TGTGCCAGCGGGCTTTCGGACAGGGGCCCAGGGGAGCAGTACTTC.

Ten or more counts support this clonotype. A read error is possible here, since a much larger clone lies one base away. The chain combines TRBV6-5 with TRBJ2-2, with D uncertain. The CDR3 consists of 14 residues. Trimming cost V 1 base and J 1 base, with 4 bases left between them. Germline V gives CDR1 MNHEY, CDR2 SVGAGI. CDR3 coding DNA: TGTGCCAGCAGTTACTGGCAGAACACCGGGGAGCTGTTTTTT. It encodes CASSYWQNTGELFF.

This clonotype showed up many times. The rearrangement links TRBV2 to TRBJ1-1; D is possibly TRBD1 (5 bases). V dropped 4 bases and J dropped 3 bases, with 15 bases sitting between them. Per germline, CDR1 SNHLY and CDR2 FYNNEI. This CDR3 contains 15 residues. In DNA form, the CDR3 reads TGTGCCAGCAGTGGAGGAACGGGACCGTACACTGAAGCTTTCTTT. It is translated as CASSGGTGPYTEAFF.

The chain is built from TRBV5-4 and TRBJ2-5; TRBD2 matches at 8 bases. In germline, CDR1 is SGHNT, CDR2 YYREEE (reference sequence). The CDR3 spans 15 residues. V gave up 1 base and J gave up 2 bases; unmatched junction bases: 4. CDR3 sequence (DNA): TGTGCCAGCAGCTTGACAAGCGGGAGACAAGAGACCCAGTACTTC. Translating it yields CASSLTSGRQETQYF.

Points on this clonotype: A much larger clone differs by one base, so this may be a read error. Without the conserved terminal phenylalanine or tryptophan, this CDR3 likely stems from a read error. V is TRBV10-3 and J is TRBJ2-3; D gene ambiguous. V was shortened by 7 bases and J by 6 bases, with 14 bases between the two germline ends. Germline V gene sequence: CDR1 ENHRY, CDR2 SYGVKD. CDR3 length equals 13 residues. CDR3 loop: CAITRAPRDTQYS. Written as DNA, the CDR3 is TGTGCCATCACCCGAGCCCCCCGGGATACGCAGTATTCT.

Concerning this clonotype itself: A clone one base away is much larger, so this may be a read error. This chain uses TRBV14 with TRBJ2-1, with D unresolved. Per the germline V gene, CDR1 is SGHDN and CDR2 is FVKESK. This CDR3 is built from 17 residues. With 3 bases removed from V and 5 bases from J, the gap between germline ends came to 20 bases. CDR3 region: CASSHPRARVGHNEQFF. CDR3 DNA sequence: TGTGCCAGCAGCCATCCCCGCGCAAGGGTCGGCCACAATGAGCAGTTCTTC.

The rearrangement joins TRBV9 to TRBJ2-3, with TRBD2 identical over 9 bases. The V segment lost 3 bases and the J segment 2 bases; nucleotides outside the gene matches: 4. The germline CDR1 and CDR2 sequences are SGDLS and YYNGEE. The CDR3 is 15 amino acids. The CDR3: CASSGTSAYTDTQYF. The CDR3 region has the DNA TGTGCCAGCAGCGGGACTAGCGCGTACACAGATACGCAGTATTTT.

The genes are TRBV4-3 and TRBJ1-6; D remains ambiguous. V was shortened by 0 bases and J by 0 bases, with 12 bases between the two germline ends. This CDR3 region has 18 residues. Germline lookup yields CDR1 LGHNA and CDR2 YSLEER. Here the CDR3 reads CASSQDFVARSYNSPLHF. The CDR3 region has the DNA TGCGCCAGCAGCCAAGACTTCGTCGCCCGCTCCTATAATTCACCCCTCCACTTT.